This T cell receptor (beta chain) derives from a study of tumor-infiltrating lymphocytes in localized non-small cell lung cancer (dated by TCRdb to the early 2020s). General notes on the study: The cohort included patients whose samples were collected after neoadjuvant chemotherapy, as well as both smokers and never-smokers and several histologies. Alongside flow cytometry, multiplex immunofluorescence, RNA-seq, exome sequencing and proteomics, TCR sequencing was applied to the same patients as one of several integrated assays. In total, the ICON cohort consisted of approximately 140 surgical patients with localized non-small cell lung cancer who had their tumors resected. For 55 patients, immunoSEQ T-cell fraction was compared between paired tumor and uninvolved lung. From each patient came resected tumor tissue plus uninvolved lung tissue from that same patient, and the uninvolved lung tissue was described as non-adjacent to the tumor.

A remark on this clone: Which antigen it targets is not known. One base away there is no much larger clone; base qualities are not given.

ICON enrollment began in 2016, and the last patient was enrolled in late 2018. A subcohort of roughly 71 patients provided fresh tumor and matched uninvolved tissue for in-depth immune analyses, with TCR sequencing among those analyses. TCR sequencing was performed on DNA isolated from bulk tissue, without cell sorting. TCR sequencing with the immunoSEQ assay provided the T-cell fraction in tumor and uninvolved lung tissue. Per the authors' processing: For survival analysis, patients were split into high (upper tertile) and low (lower two tertiles) T-cell fraction groups and compared by log-rank test. A signed-rank test was used to check for differences in T-cell fraction between paired tumor and uninvolved lung. Entries here come from immuneACCESS through TCRdb and include only in-frame sequences with V and J called. Some clones fail to appear in such tables; in the studies checked, an unresolved V gene covers under half of the shortfall, and the cause of the remainder is unknown. That table furnishes V, J and clone size, whereas the DNA furnished D and trimming. Across this sample there are some 7,100 clones, with about two thirds seen only once. 9% to 15% of the sample lies in the top ten.

Overall results and qualifications from the work: Because different assays used different pieces of the same tissue, technical variation could not be distinguished from intratumor heterogeneity. In line with immunofluorescence CD3 counts, TCRbeta sequencing supported higher T cell infiltration in tumors compared with uninvolved lung tissue. Recurrence-free survival showed no association with tumor T-cell fraction from TCR sequencing (p = 0.61). The TCR-derived T-cell fraction showed no difference between the flow cytometry-defined immunotypes IM1 (good prognosis) and IM2 (poor prognosis). Assay coverage varied across patients depending on available tissue quantity, so only a subset of the cohort had TCR sequencing.

The receptor was derived from a human donor with non-small cell lung cancer. Specimen: lung tumor tissue.

For the CDR3, the sequence is CASSPGLGTDTQYF. The DNA sequence follows: TGTGCCAGCAGCCCCGGACTAGGCACAGATACGCAGTATTTT. The rearrangement joined TRBV7-3 to TRBJ2-3; 7 bases in the middle match TRBD2. V trim: 5 bases; J trim: 1 base; unmatched bases: 3. From a lookup of the germline V gene, CDR1 and CDR2 are SGHTA and FQGTGA. Inclusive of the bounding cysteine and phenylalanine, the CDR3 is 14 residues long. Solely the CDR3 DNA is kept, with 42 bases framed from the first base.